The clone carrying this TCR beta chain appeared many times. The antigen remains undetermined. V shed 1 base and J 3 bases; nucleotides not matched to a gene: 2. CDR3 length equals 15 residues. The germline V gene has CDR1 SGHVS and CDR2 FQNEAQ. In TCRdb, the 5' RACE reads were re-called with MiXCR into one record per CDR3 protein. The sample shows about 460,000 distinct CDR3 sequences, approximately 5.3% of them seen only once. The sample comes from a study of CD8 T cells in ankylosing spondylitis. Study-wide results and limits: There was a TCR beta motif, made of several highly homologous variants, that appeared characteristic of ankylosing spondylitis blood. Certain motif variants had earlier appeared in reactive arthritis synovial fluid and blood. Disease-associated clones were reportedly significantly overrepresented in matched ankylosing spondylitis synovial fluid.

The material sequenced was blood, either unsorted or a sorted T cell fraction (not recorded which). V is TRBV7-8 and J is TRBJ2-7, with TRBD2 matching over 11 bases. This TCR was sampled from a male donor with ankylosing spondylitis. As DNA, the CDR3 is TGTGCCAGCAGCTTAGTTCTAGCGGGAGGCTACGAGCAGTACTTC. It codes for CASSLVLAGGYEQYF.